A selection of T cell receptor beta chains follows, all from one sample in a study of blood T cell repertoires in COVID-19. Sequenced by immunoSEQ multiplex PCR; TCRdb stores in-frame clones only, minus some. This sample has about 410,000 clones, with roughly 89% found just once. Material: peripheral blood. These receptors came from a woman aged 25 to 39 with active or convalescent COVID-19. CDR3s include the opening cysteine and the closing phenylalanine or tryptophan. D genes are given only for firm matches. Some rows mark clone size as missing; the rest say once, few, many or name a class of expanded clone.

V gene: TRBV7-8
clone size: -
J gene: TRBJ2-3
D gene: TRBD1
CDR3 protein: CASSNPDRGLTDTQYF
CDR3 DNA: TGTGCCAGCAGCAACCCGGACAGGGGGTTGACAGATACGCAGTATTTT

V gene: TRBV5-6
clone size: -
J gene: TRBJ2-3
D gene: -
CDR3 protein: CASSLPLAPDTQYF
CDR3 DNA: TGTGCCAGCAGCTTGCCCCTAGCGCCAGATACGCAGTATTTT

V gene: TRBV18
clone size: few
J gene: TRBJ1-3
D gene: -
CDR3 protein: CASSGGVPNSGNTIYF
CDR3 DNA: TGTGCCAGCTCAGGAGGGGTTCCCAACTCTGGAAACACCATATATTTT

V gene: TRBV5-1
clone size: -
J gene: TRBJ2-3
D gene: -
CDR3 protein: CASSLGEGYRGSDTQYF
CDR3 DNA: TGCGCCAGCAGCTTGGGTGAAGGGTACCGAGGGTCGGATACGCAGTATTTT

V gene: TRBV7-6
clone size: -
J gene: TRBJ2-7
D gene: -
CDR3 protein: CASSPRDGGYEQYF
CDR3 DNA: TGTGCCAGCAGCCCCCGCGACGGGGGCTACGAGCAGTACTTC

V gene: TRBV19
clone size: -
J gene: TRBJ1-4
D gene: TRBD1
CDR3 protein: CASSSPDRGPTNEKLFF
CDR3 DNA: TGTGCCAGTAGCAGCCCCGACAGGGGTCCAACTAATGAAAAACTGTTTTTT

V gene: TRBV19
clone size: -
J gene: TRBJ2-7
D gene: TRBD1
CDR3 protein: CASSNRGQATSYEQYF
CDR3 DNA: TGTGCCAGTAGTAACCGGGGACAGGCTACCTCCTACGAGCAGTACTTC

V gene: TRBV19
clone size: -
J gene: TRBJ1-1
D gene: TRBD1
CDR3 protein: CASSTGQGLNTEAFF
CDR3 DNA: TGTGCCAGTAGTACGGGACAGGGTTTGAACACTGAAGCTTTCTTT

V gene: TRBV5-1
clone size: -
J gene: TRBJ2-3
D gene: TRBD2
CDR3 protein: CASSLRRGGTDTQYF
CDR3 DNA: TGCGCCAGCAGCTTACGGCGGGGGGGCACAGATACGCAGTATTTT

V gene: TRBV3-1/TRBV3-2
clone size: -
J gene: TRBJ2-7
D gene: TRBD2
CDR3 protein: CASSQGVTSGYEQYF
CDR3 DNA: TGTGCCAGCAGCCAAGGGGTCACTAGCGGCTACGAGCAGTACTTC

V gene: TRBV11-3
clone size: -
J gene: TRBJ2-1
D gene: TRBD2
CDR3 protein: CASSDSGVLNNEQFF
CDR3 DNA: TGTGCCAGCAGCGACAGCGGGGTCCTAAACAATGAGCAGTTCTTC

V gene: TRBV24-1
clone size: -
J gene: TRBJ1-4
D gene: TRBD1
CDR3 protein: CATLVLIGGQGNEKLFF
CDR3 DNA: TGTGCCACGTTAGTGTTGATTGGAGGACAGGGCAATGAAAAACTGTTTTTT

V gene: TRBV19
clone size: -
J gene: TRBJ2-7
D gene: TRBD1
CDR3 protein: CASSARDRVYEQYF
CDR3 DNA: TGTGCCAGTAGCGCCCGGGACAGGGTTTACGAGCAGTACTTC

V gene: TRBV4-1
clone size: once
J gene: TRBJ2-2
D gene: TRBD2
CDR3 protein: CASSLTSPGQTGTSGTGELFF
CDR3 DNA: TGCGCCAGCAGCCTGACCAGTCCGGGACAGACGGGGACTAGCGGAACCGGGGAGCTGTTTTTT

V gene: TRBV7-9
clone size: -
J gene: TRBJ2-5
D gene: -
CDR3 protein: CASSKAVEGMETQYF
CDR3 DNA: TGTGCCAGCAGCAAAGCGGTGGAGGGGATGGAGACCCAGTACTTC

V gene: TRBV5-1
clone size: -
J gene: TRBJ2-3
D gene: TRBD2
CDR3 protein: CASSEVGGSNTDTQYF
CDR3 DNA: TGCGCCAGCAGCGAGGTGGGAGGGTCAAACACAGATACGCAGTATTTT

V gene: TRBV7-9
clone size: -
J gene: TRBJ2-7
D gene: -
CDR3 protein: CASSSNFQGYEQYF
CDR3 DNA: TGTGCCAGCAGCTCAAACTTTCAGGGGTACGAGCAGTACTTC

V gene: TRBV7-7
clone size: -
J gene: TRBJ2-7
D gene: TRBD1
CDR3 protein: CASSLGTGANYEQYF
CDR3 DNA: TGTGCCAGCAGCTTAGGGACAGGGGCGAATTACGAGCAGTACTTC

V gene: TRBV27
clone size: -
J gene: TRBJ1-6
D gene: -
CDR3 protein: CASSPHRLYSPLHF
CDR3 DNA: TGTGCCAGCAGTCCCCACCGACTATATTCACCCCTCCACTTT

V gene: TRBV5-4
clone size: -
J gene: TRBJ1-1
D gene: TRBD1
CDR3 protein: CASSFKTGGSDTEAFF
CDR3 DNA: TGTGCCAGCAGCTTTAAAACAGGGGGCTCGGACACTGAAGCTTTCTTT

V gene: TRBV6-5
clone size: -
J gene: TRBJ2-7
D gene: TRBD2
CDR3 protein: CASSYSGGRGYEQYF
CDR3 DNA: TGTGCCAGCAGTTACTCCGGCGGGAGGGGGTACGAGCAGTACTTC

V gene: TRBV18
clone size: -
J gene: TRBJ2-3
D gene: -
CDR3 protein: CASSLDRFSWTAGPTDTQYF
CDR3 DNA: TGTGCCAGCTCACTAGATAGGTTTTCTTGGACAGCCGGACCCACAGATACGCAGTATTTT

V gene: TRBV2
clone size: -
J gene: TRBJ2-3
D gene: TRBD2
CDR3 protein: CASSEGTSGTDTQYF
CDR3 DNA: TGTGCCAGCAGTGAAGGGACTAGCGGCACAGATACGCAGTATTTT

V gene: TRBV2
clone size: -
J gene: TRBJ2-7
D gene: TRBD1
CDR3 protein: CASKPTRDSLSYEQYF
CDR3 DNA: TGTGCCAGCAAACCAACCCGGGACAGTTTATCCTACGAGCAGTACTTC

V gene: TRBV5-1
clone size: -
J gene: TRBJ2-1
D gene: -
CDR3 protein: CASSFGGQLPEQFF
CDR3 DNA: TGCGCCAGCAGCTTCGGAGGGCAACTACCTGAGCAGTTCTTC

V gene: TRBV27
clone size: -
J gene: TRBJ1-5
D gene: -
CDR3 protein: CASSFQGSNQPQHF
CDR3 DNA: TGTGCCAGCAGTTTCCAGGGTAGCAATCAGCCCCAGCATTTT